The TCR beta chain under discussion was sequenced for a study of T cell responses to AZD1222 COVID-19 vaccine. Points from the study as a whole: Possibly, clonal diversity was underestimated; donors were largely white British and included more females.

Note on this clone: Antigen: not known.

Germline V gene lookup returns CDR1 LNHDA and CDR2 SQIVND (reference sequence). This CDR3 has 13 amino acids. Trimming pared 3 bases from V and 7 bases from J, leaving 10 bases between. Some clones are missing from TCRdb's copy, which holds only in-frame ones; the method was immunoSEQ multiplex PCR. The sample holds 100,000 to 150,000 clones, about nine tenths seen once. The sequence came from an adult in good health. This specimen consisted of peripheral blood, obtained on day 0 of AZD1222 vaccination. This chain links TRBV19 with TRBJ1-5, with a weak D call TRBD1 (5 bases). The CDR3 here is CASSMGTLQPQHF. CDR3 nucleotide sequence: TGTGCCAGTAGTATGGGGACTCTGCAGCCCCAGCATTTT.